The T cell receptor beta chain under discussion was sequenced for a study of CD8 T cells in ankylosing spondylitis. Scientists made TCR beta libraries using quantitative 5'-RACE with molecular barcodes. TCRdb used MiXCR to reprocess the 5' RACE reads, holding one entry per CDR3 protein. This repertoire shows approximately 250,000 distinct CDR3 sequences, about 24% found once; its top ten account for 0.5% to 0.65%. General observations from the study: Ankylosing spondylitis blood seemed to carry a telltale TCR beta motif made of several highly homologous variants. Researchers reportedly found disease-linked clones significantly enriched in matched ankylosing spondylitis synovial fluid. Earlier studies detected some motif variants in reactive arthritis synovial fluid and blood.

This CDR3 is 15 amino acids long. V shed 5 bases and J 1 base; nucleotides not matched to a gene: 3. Germline V CDR1 and CDR2: LNHDA, SQIVND (reference sequence). This clonotype was seen only a few times. Its antigen is unidentified. The sequencing input was blood, either unsorted or a sorted T cell fraction (not recorded which). This sequence was found in a male donor with ankylosing spondylitis or in good health (not recorded which). The genes are TRBV19 and TRBJ2-3; 10 nucleotides agree with TRBD2. CDR3 residues: CASSGLAAGTDTQYF. The CDR3 DNA follows: TGTGCCAGTAGTGGACTAGCGGCTGGCACAGATACGCAGTATTTT.